The 32 T cell receptor beta chains listed next were all sequenced from one sample in a study of CD8 T cells in ankylosing spondylitis. General study results and limits: A motif of fewer than ten highly homologous TCR beta variants was seen as apparently characteristic of ankylosing spondylitis blood.

TCRdb ran MiXCR on the 5' RACE reads and lists one entry per CDR3 protein. The top ten clones hold over 25% of a sample with roughly 90,000 distinct CDR3 sequences, approximately 9.6% of them seen once. Antigens for these TCRs are unknown. Sequencing was carried out using blood, either unsorted or a sorted T cell fraction (not recorded which). The source is a male donor with ankylosing spondylitis.

This chain joins TRBV15 and TRBJ2-7; tentative D call: TRBD2 (5 bases). V shed 5 bases and J shed 6 bases, with 11 bases lying between them. Germline loops: CDR1 LNHNV, CDR2 YYDKDF (reference sequence). This CDR3 has 12 amino acids. The CDR3 loop is CATSGGTREQYV. In DNA form, the CDR3 reads TGTGCCACCAGCGGAGGAACGCGCGAGCAGTACGTC.

CDR3 nucleotide sequence: TGTGCCAGCAGCTCCCCGTGGGGGTCTGGGGCCAACGTCCTGACTTTC. Protein: CASSSPWGSGANVLTF. V and J are TRBV7-2 and TRBJ2-6; tentatively, D is TRBD1 or TRBD2 (5 bases each). In germline, CDR1 is SGHTA, CDR2 FQGNSA. The CDR3 length is 16 residues. Deletions cut 4 bases from V and 1 base from J, with 11 bases between.

This clonotype was seen ten or more times. This chain joins TRBV7-9 and TRBJ2-7; a weak D match, TRBD2 (6 bases). CDR1 SEHNR and CDR2 FQNEAQ come from the germline V gene (reference sequence). With 2 bases removed from V and 0 bases from J, the gap between germline ends came to 11 bases. This CDR3 has 15 amino acids. CDR3 in amino acids: CASSLSFSGSYEQYF. The CDR3 region has the DNA TGTGCCAGCAGCTTAAGCTTTAGCGGCTCCTACGAGCAGTACTTC.

In this sample, this clonotype turned up many times. V is TRBV12-3 or TRBV12-4 and J is TRBJ2-1; 7 bases are a match to TRBD1. V was clipped by 1 base and J by 4 bases; unmatched bases: 4. The length of the CDR3 is 15 residues. The CDR3 DNA is TGTGCCAGCAGTTTAGTCCCAGGGGGTTACAATGAGCAGTTCTTC. Protein product: CASSLVPGGYNEQFF.

The sample holds a few counts of this clonotype. The V call is TRBV6-5, the J call TRBJ1-1, with a weak D call TRBD1 (6 bases). Germline assignment: CDR1 MNHEY and CDR2 SVGAGI. Trimming left V 5 bases short and J 11 bases short, with 24 bases between. The CDR3 is made up of 15 amino acids. This CDR3 reads CASSTSLRGQKSAFF. Written as DNA, the CDR3 is TGTGCCAGCAGTACTTCCCTCCGGGGGCAGAAATCGGCTTTCTTT.

V is TRBV9 and J is TRBJ2-1; perhaps D is TRBD1 or TRBD2 (6 bases each). The CDR3 runs 15 residues. Per germline, CDR1 SGDLS and CDR2 YYNGEE. The V end lost 0 bases, the J end lost 7 bases, and 14 bases lay between the germline ends. CDR3 amino acids: CASSVDGGAKNEQFF. The CDR3 DNA reads TGTGCCAGCAGCGTAGACGGGGGCGCGAAGAATGAGCAGTTCTTC. Based on the CDR3 plus reference TRBV9 and TRBJ2-1, the full variable domain is DSGVTQTPKHLITATGQRVTLRCSPRSGDLSVYWYQQSLDQGLQFLIQYYNGEERAKGNILERFSAQQFPDLHSELNLSSLELGDSALYFCASSVDGGAKNEQFFGPGTRLTVL.

V is TRBV4-1 and J is TRBJ2-7, with D maybe TRBD2 (6 bases). The CDR3 is 15 residues long. V was clipped by 0 bases and J by 6 bases, with 15 bases between them. The germline V gene encodes CDR1 MGHRA and CDR2 YSYEKL. The CDR3: CASSQDRDSGGEQYF. The CDR3, as DNA: TGCGCCAGCAGCCAAGATAGGGACTCCGGGGGCGAGCAGTACTTC.

The gene calls are TRBV27 and TRBJ2-1, with D perhaps TRBD2 (6 bases). The ends were cut back, 2 bases at V and 5 bases at J, with 7 bases in the middle. The germline V gene has CDR1 MNHEY and CDR2 SMNVEV (reference sequence). The CDR3 is made up of 13 amino acids. CDR3 sequence reads: CASSLGLHNEQFF. The CDR3 DNA follows: TGTGCCAGCAGTTTAGGACTACACAATGAGCAGTTCTTC.

The sample holds a few counts of this clonotype. The chain joins TRBV6-4 to TRBJ2-1; unclear D gene. Trimming took 2 bases from V and 5 from J, leaving 13 bases between them. The length of the CDR3 is 15 residues. Germline CDR1 is MRHNA and CDR2 is SNTAGT. The CDR3, as DNA: TGTGCCAGCAGTGACGCGGCAGGAAAGAACAATGAGCAGTTCTTC. Translating it yields CASSDAAGKNNEQFF.

This clonotype was detected many times. This chain links TRBV6-1 with TRBJ2-7, with a tentative D call TRBD1 (5 bases). Germline CDR1 reads MNHNS; CDR2 reads SASEGT. The CDR3 extends over 12 amino acids. V was shortened by 4 bases and J by 2 bases, with 6 bases between the two germline ends. The CDR3 bases are TGTGCCAGCAGTGGGACAACCTACGAGCAGTACGTC. Translating it yields CASSGTTYEQYV.

This clonotype was seen a handful of times. The V gene is TRBV7-2, the J gene TRBJ2-3; D might be TRBD2 (6 bases). The CDR3 spans 17 residues. From germline, CDR1 is SGHTA and CDR2 FQGNSA. V shed 3 bases and J shed 0 bases, with 16 bases lying between them. The CDR3 is CASSFGWASDSTDTQYF. As DNA, the CDR3 is TGTGCCAGCAGCTTCGGTTGGGCTAGCGATAGCACAGATACGCAGTATTTT.

This clonotype was counted many times. The chain is built from TRBV15 and TRBJ2-1, with TRBD1 identical over 7 bases. The germline gives CDR1 LNHNV, CDR2 YYDKDF (reference sequence). The CDR3 extends over 15 amino acids. With V trimmed by 1 base and J by 3 bases, 3 bases remained unmatched. The CDR3 DNA sequence: TGTGCCACCAGCAGAGTCACAGGGGACTACAATGAGCAGTTCTTC. Encoded protein: CATSRVTGDYNEQFF.

This clonotype was counted a few times. The chain uses TRBV11-2 and TRBJ2-7, with 10 bases aligning to TRBD1. Germline CDR1 and CDR2: SGHAT and FQNNGV. The V gene end was trimmed by 5 bases and the J gene end by 2 bases; junction bases not matched to a gene: 12. The CDR3 length is 17 residues. The CDR3 is CASSHTAGTGVAYEQYF. CDR3 nucleotide sequence: TGTGCCAGCAGCCACACAGCCGGGACAGGGGTCGCCTACGAGCAGTACTTC.

This clonotype was seen a handful of times. The V gene is TRBV5-1, the J gene TRBJ2-7, with a tentative D call TRBD1 (6 bases). The V end was cut by 4 bases, the J end by 3 bases, with 14 bases between. This CDR3 comprises 14 residues. Per germline, CDR1 SGHRS and CDR2 YFSETQ. The chain's CDR3 is CASSSSTGNYEQYF. As DNA, the CDR3 is TGCGCCAGCAGCAGTTCAACAGGGAACTACGAGCAGTACTTC.

J is TRBJ2-7 and V is TRBV10-3; TRBD2 aligns across 14 bases. CDR3 length equals 15 residues. V was pared by 8 bases and J by 6 bases, with 9 bases of the junction left unmatched. Germline V gene lookup returns CDR1 ENHRY and CDR2 SYGVKD. As DNA, the CDR3 is TGTGCCATCGGGGGACTAGCGGGAGCGAATGGCGAGCAGTACTTC. Translated: CAIGGLAGANGEQYF.

This clonotype has a handful of counts. The chain joins TRBV2 to TRBJ2-7; 7 positions agree with TRBD1. This CDR3 has 14 amino acids. V shed 1 base and J 3 bases; nucleotides not matched to a gene: 3. Germline V gene lookup returns CDR1 SNHLY and CDR2 FYNNEI. The CDR3 reads CASSEGQGIYEQYF. The CDR3 nucleotides are TGTGCCAGCAGTGAAGGACAGGGTATCTACGAGCAGTACTTC.

This clonotype was detected only a few times. The chain couples TRBV5-6 to TRBJ1-2; tentatively, D is TRBD1 (5 bases). CDR1 and CDR2 (germline): SGHDT, YYEEEE. With 4 bases removed from V and 4 bases from J, the gap between germline ends came to 11 bases. The CDR3 runs 13 residues. DNA for the CDR3: TGTGCCAGCAGCGCCAGGGAAACCTATGGCTACACCTTC. Translated, it gives CASSARETYGYTF.

The rearrangement joins TRBV5-1 to TRBJ1-2, with D possibly being TRBD1 (5 bases). The CDR3 runs 15 residues. Germline V gene data show CDR1 as SGHRS and CDR2 as YFSETQ. The ends were cut back, 0 bases at V and 0 bases at J, with 9 bases in the middle. As DNA, the CDR3 is TGCGCCAGCAGCTTGGGACAGATAACTAACTATGGCTACACCTTC. Translated: CASSLGQITNYGYTF.

The chain recombines TRBV12-3 or TRBV12-4 with TRBJ1-2; D gene unclear. V lost 3 bases to trimming and J lost 1 base, with 9 bases between them. This CDR3 comprises 14 residues. This CDR3 reads CASSLARGNYGYTF. Written as DNA, the CDR3 is TGTGCCAGCAGTTTGGCCAGAGGTAACTATGGCTACACCTTC.

This clonotype has a handful of counts. V gene TRBV20-1 combines with J gene TRBJ2-3, with 13 bases that match TRBD2. CDR3 size: 16 residues. V dropped 6 bases and J dropped 0; count of bases not matched to a gene: 6. Germline CDR1 is DFQATT and CDR2 is SNEGSKA (reference sequence). The CDR3 sequence is CSANGLAGVSTDTQYF. The CDR3 DNA follows: TGCAGTGCAAACGGACTAGCGGGAGTTAGCACAGATACGCAGTATTTT.

This clonotype was seen repeatedly, ten times or more. The rearrangement links TRBV4-1 to TRBJ2-2; TRBD2 matches at 12 bases. Germline V gene sequence: CDR1 MGHRA, CDR2 YSYEKL. With 3 bases clipped from V and 4 bases from J, the junction kept 3 bases outside the gene matches. The CDR3 contains 16 residues. The CDR3 region is CASSHLTSGGTGELFF. The CDR3 nucleotides read TGCGCCAGCAGCCACCTGACTAGCGGGGGCACCGGGGAGCTGTTTTTT.

This clonotype was seen more than once but under ten times. The chain is built from TRBV12-3 or TRBV12-4 and TRBJ2-1, with 9 bases fitting TRBD2. There are 15 residues in the CDR3. With V trimmed by 5 bases and J by 2 bases, 4 bases remained unmatched. The DNA of the CDR3 is TGTGCCAGCAGTCCAGGACTAGCGACCTACAATGAGCAGTTCTTC. Translated: CASSPGLATYNEQFF.

V is TRBV5-5 and J is TRBJ2-1; 8 nucleotides match TRBD1. This CDR3 has 14 amino acids. Unmatched junction bases numbered 3, after V lost 2 bases and J lost 5 bases. Germline V gives CDR1 SGHKS, CDR2 YYEKEE (reference sequence). The CDR3 DNA sequence: TGTGCCAGCAGCTTCGGACAGGGCGACAATGAGCAGTTCTTC. This sequence encodes CASSFGQGDNEQFF.

This clonotype was seen ten or more times. V gene TRBV4-1 combines with J gene TRBJ2-7; D ambiguous. CDR1 is MGHRA and CDR2 is YSYEKL in the germline V gene. Trimming took 0 bases from V and 4 from J, leaving 4 bases between them. CDR3 size: 12 residues. The CDR3 nucleotides read TGCGCCAGCAGCCAAGATAGGTACGAGCAGTACGTC. Its protein product is CASSQDRYEQYV.

This clonotype has just a few counts. The chain is built from TRBV12-3 or TRBV12-4 and TRBJ2-1; D gene uncertain. This CDR3 is built from 15 residues. V lost 8 bases to trimming and J lost 3 bases, with 17 bases between them. CDR3 region: CASGPIPVYYNEQFF. The CDR3 DNA reads as TGTGCCAGCGGTCCAATACCGGTCTACTACAATGAGCAGTTCTTC.

This clonotype was counted many times. The V gene is TRBV29-1, the J gene TRBJ2-7; 12 bases match TRBD1. With 6 bases clipped from V and 4 bases from J, the junction kept 4 bases outside the gene matches. The CDR3 is 13 residues long. Germline V gives CDR1 SQVTM, CDR2 ANQGSEA. This CDR3 reads CSVPGQGAYEQYF. The CDR3 bases are TGCAGCGTACCGGGACAGGGGGCGTACGAGCAGTACTTC.

This clonotype was picked up a small number of times. The gene calls are TRBV27 and TRBJ2-1, with 9 nucleotides matching TRBD2. In germline, CDR1 is MNHEY, CDR2 SMNVEV (reference sequence). Trimming took 5 bases from V and 5 from J; bases not matched to a gene: 7. CDR3 length: 15 amino acids. The DNA of the CDR3 is TGTGCCAGCAGTCTGGTAGCGGGAGCCCACAATGAGCAGTTCTTC. Translating gives CASSLVAGAHNEQFF.

V is TRBV15 and J is TRBJ1-1; perhaps TRBD1 as D (6 bases). The CDR3 sequence is 13 residues long. Germline CDR1 is LNHNV and CDR2 is YYDKDF (reference sequence). Trimming stripped 5 bases from V and 3 bases from J, with 10 bases between. CDR3 in amino acids: CATSEGGYTEAFF. The CDR3 coding sequence is TGTGCCACCAGCGAGGGGGGATACACTGAAGCTTTCTTT.

The chain recombines TRBV5-6 with TRBJ1-6, with D tentatively TRBD1 (6 bases). Per germline, CDR1 SGHDT and CDR2 YYEEEE. Deletions cut 7 bases from V and 7 bases from J, with 21 bases between. The CDR3 sequence is 16 residues long. Here the CDR3 reads CASSWTVAGRNSPLHF. The CDR3 DNA is TGTGCCAGCTCATGGACAGTTGCCGGTAGGAATTCACCCCTCCACTTT.

This clonotype was picked up many times. This rearrangement joins TRBV12-3 or TRBV12-4 to TRBJ1-2, with TRBD1 as a possible D gene (6 bases). The CDR3 runs 12 residues. V gave up 6 bases and J gave up 4 bases, with 9 bases separating them. The CDR3 sequence is CASSPGVYGYTF. For the CDR3, the DNA is TGTGCCAGCAGCCCAGGGGTCTATGGCTACACCTTC.

This clonotype occurred many times. V usage is TRBV15 and J usage is TRBJ1-2; TRBD1 matches at 9 bases. The CDR3 is 17 residues long. CDR1 LNHNV and CDR2 YYDKDF come from the germline V gene (reference sequence). V shed 2 bases, J shed 4 bases, and the junction held 11 bases outside the gene matches. CDR3 region: CATSRNNRDREGYGYTF. CDR3 coding DNA: TGTGCCACCAGCAGAAATAACCGGGACAGGGAGGGCTATGGCTACACCTTC. Filled out from reference TRBV15 and TRBJ1-2, the complete variable domain reads DAMVIQNPRYQVTQFGKPVTLSCSQTLNHNVMYWYQQKSSQAPKLLFHYYDKDFNNEADTPDNFQSRRPNTSFCFLDIRSPGLGDTAMYLCATSRNNRDREGYGYTFGSGTRLTVV.

This clonotype was counted many times. The chain is built from TRBV10-2 and TRBJ1-2, with 8 bases fitting TRBD1. The V gene end was trimmed by 1 base and the J gene end by 5 bases; junction bases not matched to a gene: 6. The germline gives CDR1 WSHSY, CDR2 SAAADI. The CDR3 covers 15 residues. The CDR3 reads CASSELRTGRYGYTF. The CDR3, as DNA: TGCGCCAGCAGTGAGTTACGGACAGGGAGGTATGGCTACACCTTC.